The 12 T cell receptor beta chains below were found in one sample sequenced in a study of blood T cell repertoires in COVID-19. The table came from immunoSEQ multiplex PCR; TCRdb's copy has only in-frame clones and leaves some out. The data show over 110,000 clones, with about 80% seen just once and about 4% held by the top ten. The sequenced material came from peripheral blood. These receptors were collected from a man in his 70s who had recovered from COVID-19.

This chain uses TRBV6-2 or TRBV6-3 with TRBJ2-3; 8 nucleotides match TRBD2. V lost 2 bases and J lost 3; bases outside the gene matches: 13. The length of the CDR3 is 18 residues. Germline V CDR1 and CDR2: MNHEY, SVGEGT. CDR3 in amino acids: CASSYIPSGRGGTDTQYF. CDR3 nucleotides: TGTGCCAGCAGTTACATCCCCAGCGGGAGAGGGGGAACAGATACGCAGTATTTT.

The rearrangement joins TRBV10-3 to TRBJ2-7; a weak D match, TRBD2 (5 bases). This CDR3 region has 16 residues. Germline CDR1 and CDR2: ENHRY and SYGVKD. Trimming stripped 0 bases from V and 0 bases from J, with 12 bases between. The CDR3 loop reads CAISESRAEYSYEQYF. CDR3 bases: TGTGCCATCAGTGAGTCGCGGGCAGAGTACTCCTACGAGCAGTACTTC.

The table lists this clone with a count of one. This chain connects TRBV18 to TRBJ2-7, with D possibly TRBD1 on 6 matching bases. V gave up 1 base and J gave up 0 bases, with 10 bases separating them. This CDR3 is 15 amino acids long. Germline CDR1 KGHSH, CDR2 LQKENI. In nucleotides, the CDR3 is TGTGCCAGCTCACCACAACAGGGAAGCTCCTACGAGCAGTACTTC. This translates into CASSPQQGSSYEQYF.

The rearrangement uses TRBV29-1 and TRBJ2-3; D possibly corresponds to TRBD2 (5 bases). The germline V gene encodes CDR1 SQVTM and CDR2 ANQGSEA. V was trimmed by 6 bases and J by 0 bases, leaving 16 bases between them. There are 15 residues in the CDR3. The CDR3 DNA reads TGCAGCGTCGCTCTAGCCGAATCTAGCACAGATACGCAGTATTTT. Protein sequence: CSVALAESSTDTQYF.

The rearrangement joins TRBV6-2 or TRBV6-3 to TRBJ2-5; possible D gene TRBD2, 6 bases. Trimming stripped 2 bases from V and 5 bases from J, with 12 bases between. The germline gives CDR1 MNHEY, CDR2 SVGEGT. This CDR3 region has 14 residues. The CDR3: CASSYPLRGETQYF. CDR3 bases: TGTGCCAGCAGTTACCCGTTACGGGGGGAGACCCAGTACTTC.

V and J are TRBV29-1 and TRBJ2-5; perhaps TRBD1 as D (5 bases). CDR1 is SQVTM, CDR2 ANQGSEA, per germline. V lost 4 bases to trimming and J lost 2 bases, with 11 bases between them. The CDR3 is made up of 13 amino acids. CDR3 coding DNA: TGCAGCGTTGTAAGACAGATTCAAGAGACCCAGTACTTC. Translating it yields CSVVRQIQETQYF.

The V call is TRBV5-6, the J call TRBJ1-1; a weak D match, TRBD1 (5 bases). V was trimmed by 4 bases and J by 1 base, leaving 8 bases between them. The CDR3 totals 13 residues. The germline CDR1 and CDR2 sequences are SGHDT and YYEEEE. CDR3 sequence reads: CASSRGQNTEAFF. As DNA, the CDR3 is TGTGCCAGCAGCAGAGGACAGAACACTGAAGCTTTCTTT.

This chain uses TRBV25-1 with TRBJ2-5; D is ambiguous. With 5 bases removed from V and 1 base from J, the gap between germline ends came to 2 bases. Looked up from germline, CDR1 is MGHDK and CDR2 is SYGVNS. This CDR3 has 11 amino acids. CDR3 residues: CASSRQETQYF. CDR3 sequence (DNA): TGTGCCAGCAGTCGCCAAGAGACCCAGTACTTC. The variable domain in full, completed from reference TRBV25-1 and TRBJ2-5, reads EADIYQTPRYLVIGTGKKITLECSQTMGHDKMYWYQQDPGMELHLIHYSYGVNSTEKGDLSSESTVSRIRTEHFPLTLESARPSHTSQYLCASSRQETQYFGPGTRLLVL.

The chain is built from TRBV5-4 and TRBJ2-2; 7 bases are a match to TRBD2. V was clipped by 4 bases and J by 3 bases; unmatched bases: 6. The CDR3 sequence is 15 residues long. The germline V gene has CDR1 SGHNT and CDR2 YYREEE (reference sequence). The DNA for the CDR3 is TGTGCCAGCAGCGCGGCAGGGAGGGACACCGGGGAGCTGTTTTTT. It is translated as CASSAAGRDTGELFF.

CDR3 DNA: TGCGCCAGCAGCCTGACAGCGTACCAAGAGACCCAGTACTTC. Translation gives CASSLTAYQETQYF. The rearrangement links TRBV5-1 to TRBJ2-5; D possibly corresponds to TRBD1 (5 bases). The ends were cut back, 4 bases at V and 0 bases at J, with 10 bases in the middle. Germline assignment: CDR1 SGHRS and CDR2 YFSETQ. This CDR3 has 14 residues. The variable domain in full, with the rest retrieved from reference TRBV5-1 and TRBJ2-5, is KAGVTQTPRYLIKTRGQQVTLSCSPISGHRSVSWYQQTPGQGLQFLFEYFSETQRNKGNFPGRFSGRQFSNSRSEMNVSTLELGDSALYLCASSLTAYQETQYFGPGTRLLVL.

This sequence joins TRBV30 and TRBJ2-2, with no clear D. Germline CDR1 reads GTSNPN; CDR2 reads SVGIG (reference sequence). The V gene lost 2 bases and the J gene lost 0 bases, with 4 bases spanning the gap. The CDR3 is made up of 13 amino acids. The CDR3 coding sequence is TGTGCCTGGAGTCTTACGAACACCGGGGAGCTGTTTTTT. This codes for CAWSLTNTGELFF. Together with reference TRBV30 and TRBJ2-2, the CDR3 gives the full variable domain: SQTIHQWPATLVQPVGSPLSLECTVEGTSNPNLYWYRQAAGRGLQLLFYSVGIGQISSEVPQNLSASRPQDRQFILSSKKLLLSDSGFYLCAWSLTNTGELFFGEGSRLTVL.

The chain combines TRBV5-1 with TRBJ1-4; D possibly corresponds to TRBD1 (5 bases). With 0 bases removed from V and 5 bases from J, the gap between germline ends came to 17 bases. The CDR3 is made up of 17 amino acids. The V gene's germline CDR1 is SGHRS and CDR2 YFSETQ. The CDR3 region has the DNA TGCGCCAGCAGCTTGGAAGGTTTGGGGCCGAAGAATGAAAAACTGTTTTTT. Residues: CASSLEGLGPKNEKLFF. Supplemented by reference TRBV5-1 and TRBJ1-4, the full variable domain reads KAGVTQTPRYLIKTRGQQVTLSCSPISGHRSVSWYQQTPGQGLQFLFEYFSETQRNKGNFPGRFSGRQFSNSRSEMNVSTLELGDSALYLCASSLEGLGPKNEKLFFGSGTQLSVL.